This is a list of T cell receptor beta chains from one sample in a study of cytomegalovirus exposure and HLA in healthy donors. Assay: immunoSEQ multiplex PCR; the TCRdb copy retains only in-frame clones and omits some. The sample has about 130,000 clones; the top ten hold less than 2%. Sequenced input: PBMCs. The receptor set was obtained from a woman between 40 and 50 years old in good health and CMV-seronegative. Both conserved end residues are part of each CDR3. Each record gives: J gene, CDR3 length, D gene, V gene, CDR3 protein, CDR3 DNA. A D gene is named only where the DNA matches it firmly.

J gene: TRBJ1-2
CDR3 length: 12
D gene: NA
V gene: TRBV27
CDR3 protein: CASSLSNYGYTF
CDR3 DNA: TGTGCCTCTTCACTCTCTAACTATGGCTACACCTTC

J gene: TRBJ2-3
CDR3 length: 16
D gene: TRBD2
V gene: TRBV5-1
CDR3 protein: CASSIGGDPFTDTQYF
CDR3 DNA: TGCGCCAGTAGTATCGGGGGGGACCCCTTTACAGATACGCAGTATTTT

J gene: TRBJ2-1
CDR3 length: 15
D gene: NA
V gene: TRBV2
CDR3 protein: CASSEFRSGDNEQFF
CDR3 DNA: TGTGCCAGCAGTGAATTTCGTTCCGGAGACAATGAGCAGTTCTTC

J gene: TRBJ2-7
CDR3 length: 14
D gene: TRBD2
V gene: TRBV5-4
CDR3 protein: CASSLRGGGDEQYF
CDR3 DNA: TGTGCCAGCAGCCTCCGGGGGGGCGGGGACGAGCAGTACTTC

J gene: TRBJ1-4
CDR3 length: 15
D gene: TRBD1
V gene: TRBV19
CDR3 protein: CASSIGGQANEKLFF
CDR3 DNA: TGTGCCAGTAGTATTGGCGGACAGGCTAATGAAAAACTGTTTTTT

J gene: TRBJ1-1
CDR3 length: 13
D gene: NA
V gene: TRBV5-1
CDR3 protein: CASSSHSTGEAFF
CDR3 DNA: TGCGCCAGCAGCTCGCATAGCACAGGTGAAGCTTTCTTT

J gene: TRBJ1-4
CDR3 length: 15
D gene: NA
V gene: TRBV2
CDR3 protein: CASSETGVSNEKLFF
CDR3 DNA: TGTGCCAGCAGTGAAACGGGGGTTTCTAATGAAAAACTGTTTTTT

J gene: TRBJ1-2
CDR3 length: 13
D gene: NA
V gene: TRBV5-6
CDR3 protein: CASSWWGGHGYTF
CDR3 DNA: TGTGCCAGCAGCTGGTGGGGGGGGCATGGCTACACCTTC

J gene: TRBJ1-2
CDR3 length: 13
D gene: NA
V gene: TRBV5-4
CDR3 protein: CASSSGKNYGYTF
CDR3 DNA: TGTGCCAGCAGCTCCGGGAAGAACTATGGCTACACCTTC

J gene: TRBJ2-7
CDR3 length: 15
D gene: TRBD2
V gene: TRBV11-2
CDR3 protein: CASSSVTSGGYEQYF
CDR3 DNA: TGTGCCAGCAGCTCAGTCACTAGCGGGGGATACGAGCAGTACTTC

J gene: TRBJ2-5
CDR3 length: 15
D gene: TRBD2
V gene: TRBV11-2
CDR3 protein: CASSLTGTSAGTQYF
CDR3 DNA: TGTGCCAGCAGCTTGACCGGGACTAGCGCAGGGACCCAGTACTTC

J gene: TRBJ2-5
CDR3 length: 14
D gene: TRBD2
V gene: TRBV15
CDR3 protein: CATGVAGGQETQYF
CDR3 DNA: TGTGCCACCGGGGTAGCGGGGGGGCAAGAGACCCAGTACTTC

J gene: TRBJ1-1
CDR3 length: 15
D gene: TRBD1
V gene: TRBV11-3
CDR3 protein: CASSPSDRGRTEAFF
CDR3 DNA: TGTGCCAGCAGCCCTTCGGACAGGGGCAGGACTGAAGCTTTCTTT

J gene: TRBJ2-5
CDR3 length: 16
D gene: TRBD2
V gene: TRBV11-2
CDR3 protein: CASSLGTSGGRETQYF
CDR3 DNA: TGTGCCAGCAGCCTCGGGACTAGCGGGGGTAGGGAGACCCAGTACTTC

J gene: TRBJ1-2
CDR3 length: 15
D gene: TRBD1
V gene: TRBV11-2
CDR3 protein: CASSLWDRAIYGYTF
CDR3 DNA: TGTGCCAGCAGCTTATGGGACAGGGCGATCTATGGCTACACCTTC